This T cell receptor (beta chain) was sequenced in a study of radiotherapy plus CTLA-4 blockade in lung cancer. Study background: Disease control was seen in approximately 29% of patients, objective responses in 15% to 20%. Broader study findings: Early clone dynamics of blood T cells, plus interferon-beta, reportedly predicted response best.

Focal radiation with ipilimumab CTLA-4 blockade was given to patients with chemo-refractory metastatic non-small-cell lung cancer. Turning to this clone: Its antigen is unknown.

The CDR3 sequence is 15 residues long. Trimming left V 1 base short and J 1 base short, with 11 bases between. Germline V lookup: CDR1 SGHVS, CDR2 FNYEAQ. TCRdb's table, derived via immunoSEQ multiplex PCR, lists solely in-frame clones and lacks some. The table includes tens of thousands of clones, about 80% detected once. The chain joins TRBV7-6 to TRBJ2-7, with D perhaps TRBD2 (5 bases). The origin of this receptor is a human donor with non-small cell lung cancer who had stable disease on radiotherapy plus ipilimumab. The source was peripheral blood, collected from a patient treated with radiotherapy plus ipilimumab. CDR3 amino acids: CASSLVGGGSYEQYF. The CDR3 nucleotides read TGTGCCAGCAGCTTAGTCGGCGGCGGGTCCTACGAGCAGTACTTC.